What follows are 21 T cell receptor beta chains derived from one specimen sequenced in a study of blood T cells in healthy people across ages. A J-beta primer mix and a sample-barcoded 5' primer were used in a second PCR of about 7 to 11 cycles. In TCRdb, the 5' RACE reads were re-called with MiXCR into one record per CDR3 protein. The sample has 600,000 to 850,000 distinct CDR3 sequences, approximately 25% seen once. In addition, the sample was reused for a study of T cells of mothers and their children.

What was sequenced was blood. Every receptor here comes from a boy under 18 in good health.

V gene TRBV2 combines with J gene TRBJ2-7, with D possibly being TRBD2 (5 bases). This CDR3 comprises 13 residues. Germline CDR1 is SNHLY and CDR2 is FYNNEI. The V end was cut by 6 bases, the J end by 5 bases, with 14 bases between. The CDR3 DNA reads as TGTGCCAGCAGGGCCGGGATTCTTAACGAGCAGTACTTC. Its translation: CASRAGILNEQYF.

This clonotype has more than one count but fewer than ten. This chain joins TRBV7-2 and TRBJ1-1, with TRBD1 matching over 7 bases. Germline V gives CDR1 SGHTA, CDR2 FQGNSA. V trimming: 3 bases; J trimming: 6 bases; junction bases outside the gene matches: 7. The CDR3 has 14 amino acids. CDR3 region: CASSFSTQGSEAFF. The DNA for the CDR3 is TGTGCCAGCAGCTTTTCAACACAGGGGTCTGAAGCTTTCTTT.

The V gene is TRBV19, the J gene TRBJ2-6; either TRBD1 or TRBD2 may fit D (5 bases each). The germline V gene encodes CDR1 LNHDA and CDR2 SQIVND (reference sequence). Trimming removed 10 bases from V and 1 base from J, with 14 bases in between. The CDR3 spans 15 residues. CDR3 in DNA: TGTGCCACCGGGACCCCTCAATCTGGGGCCAACGTCCTGACTTTC. It encodes CATGTPQSGANVLTF.

This chain links TRBV20-1 with TRBJ2-3; D unclear. This CDR3 has 14 residues. Germline V gene data show CDR1 as DFQATT and CDR2 as SNEGSKA (reference sequence). V was trimmed by 2 bases and J by 2 bases, leaving 11 bases between them. The CDR3, as DNA: TGCAGTGCTAGAAGTCGAGGATTCACAGATACGCAGTATTTT. As protein: CSARSRGFTDTQYF.

The genes are TRBV5-1 and TRBJ2-2, with D perhaps TRBD1 or TRBD2 (5 bases each). V was clipped by 5 bases and J by 6 bases, with 11 bases between them. Germline V lookup: CDR1 SGHRS, CDR2 YFSETQ. This CDR3 is 13 amino acids long. The CDR3 loop reads CASSWLGAGELFF. The CDR3 region has the DNA TGCGCCAGCAGTTGGCTGGGGGCCGGGGAGCTGTTTTTT.

This clonotype has just a few counts. The chain employs TRBV2 and TRBJ2-5, with TRBD1 matching over 9 bases. The J call may be faulty, since TRBJ2-7 better matches the DNA end. Germline-derived CDR1 and CDR2 are SNHLY and FYNNEI. This CDR3 is 15 amino acids long. In nucleotides, the CDR3 is TGTGCCAGCAGTGGGGACAGGGTCCTATCCTACGAGCAGTACTTC. It codes for CASSGDRVLSYEQYF.

This clonotype was counted only a few times. The chain has TRBV7-9 and TRBJ2-7; 8 bases match TRBD1. In germline, CDR1 is SEHNR, CDR2 FQNEAQ (reference sequence). The trim removed 2 bases at V and 3 bases at J, leaving 6 bases unmatched. The CDR3 covers 15 residues. The CDR3 loop reads CASSLLQGAVYEQYF. The DNA for the CDR3 is TGTGCCAGCAGCTTACTGCAGGGGGCGGTCTACGAGCAGTACTTC.

This clonotype has more than one count but fewer than ten. The junction differs from germline at one of its ends, possibly a read error. The gene calls are TRBV11-3 and TRBJ1-6, with a tentative D call TRBD1 (6 bases). The CDR3 covers 15 residues. CDR1 is SGHNT and CDR2 is YENEEA in the germline V gene. CDR3 sequence (DNA): TGTGCCGGCAGCTTAGCTAGGGGGAGGAATTCACCCCTCCACTTT. This encodes CAGSLARGRNSPLHF.

V gene TRBV20-1 combines with J gene TRBJ1-1; a weak D match, TRBD1 (5 bases). The germline V gene encodes CDR1 DFQATT and CDR2 SNEGSKA (reference sequence). This CDR3 contains 15 residues. V shed 2 bases and J shed 1 base, with 14 bases lying between them. As DNA, the CDR3 is TGCAGTGCTAGACCAGAGGGACGGAGGAACACTGAAGCTTTCTTT. Its protein is CSARPEGRRNTEAFF.

CDR3: CASRFAGQGYGELFF. For the CDR3, the DNA is TGTGCCAGCCGGTTTGCGGGACAGGGGTACGGGGAGCTGTTTTTT. The rearrangement uses TRBV6-1 and TRBJ2-2, with TRBD1 identical over 10 bases. V shed 8 bases and J 7 bases; nucleotides not matched to a gene: 10. From germline, CDR1 is MNHNS and CDR2 SASEGT. There are 15 residues in the CDR3.

In this sample, this clonotype turned up a few times. One base away lies a much larger clone, so this may be a sequencing read error. The chain employs TRBV5-4 and TRBJ2-5; no definite D call. The germline V and J ends were trimmed by 0 bases and 3 bases, with 6 bases remaining between them. The germline V gene encodes CDR1 SGHNT and CDR2 YYREEE (reference sequence). The CDR3 contains 13 residues. The CDR3 DNA reads TGTGCCAGCAGCTTGGACGTGGAAGAGACCCAGTACTTC. The encoded protein is CASSLDVEETQYF.

This clonotype was observed a few times. The chain is built from TRBV7-9 and TRBJ2-7, with no clear D. From germline, CDR1 is SEHNR and CDR2 FQNEAQ (reference sequence). Trimming took 5 bases from V and 4 from J, leaving 18 bases between them. The CDR3 length is 15 residues. The CDR3 DNA follows: TGTGCCAGCAGCCCTAGAGACAAGCTACTTTACGAGCAGTACTTC. Translating gives CASSPRDKLLYEQYF.

This chain links TRBV2 with TRBJ2-2; D may be TRBD2 (7 bases). The CDR3 has 15 residues. The germline V gene has CDR1 SNHLY and CDR2 FYNNEI. V was pared by 2 bases and J by 6 bases, with 13 bases between. The CDR3 nucleotides read TGTGCCAGCAGTGAAATCGGGGGGCCGGCCGGGGAGCTGTTTTTT. It codes for CASSEIGGPAGELFF.

This clonotype was seen only a few times. The V call is TRBV20-1, the J call TRBJ2-6; no reliable D call. Germline V gene data show CDR1 as DFQATT and CDR2 as SNEGSKA (reference sequence). The ends were cut back, 2 bases at V and 2 bases at J, with 4 bases in the middle. The CDR3 length is 13 residues. The CDR3 sequence: CSARTTGANVLTF. CDR3 in DNA: TGCAGTGCTAGAACTACTGGGGCCAACGTCCTGACTTTC.

This clonotype occurred many times. The rearrangement joins TRBV20-1 to TRBJ2-6; the D gene is possibly TRBD1 (5 bases). This CDR3 is 18 amino acids long. CDR1 and CDR2 (germline): DFQATT, SNEGSKA (reference sequence). V lost 5 bases to trimming and J lost 0 bases, with 20 bases between them. The CDR3 DNA reads TGCAGTGCTTCCCCGACAAGGGGATCGTCCTCTGGGGCCAACGTCCTGACTTTC. Translating gives CSASPTRGSSSGANVLTF.

V and J are TRBV4-1 and TRBJ1-2; unclear D gene. The germline V and J ends were trimmed by 3 bases and 3 bases, with 8 bases remaining between them. The germline V gene has CDR1 MGHRA and CDR2 YSYEKL. The CDR3 extends over 13 amino acids. The CDR3 here is CASSQEGHYGYTF. As DNA, the CDR3 is TGCGCCAGCAGCCAGGAGGGCCACTATGGCTACACCTTC.

The sample holds a few counts of this clonotype. Germline is not matched at one junction end, which may reflect a read error. The gene calls are TRBV3-1 and TRBJ2-7; perhaps TRBD2 as D (6 bases). The CDR3 has 13 amino acids. Germline CDR1 reads LGHDT; CDR2 reads YNNKEL (reference sequence). The CDR3 region has the DNA TGTGCCAGCAGCCGACCGCCGGACTACGGGCAGTACTTC. Amino acids: CASSRPPDYGQYF.

The sample holds a few counts of this clonotype. The chain uses TRBV29-1 and TRBJ2-2; D gene unclear. The V end was cut by 1 base, the J end by 4 bases, with 16 bases between. Germline values: CDR1 SQVTM, CDR2 ANQGSEA. CDR3 length: 16 residues. Written as DNA, the CDR3 is TGCAGCGTTGAAGCTGTGAAAAAGGATACCACCGGGGAGCTGTTTTTT. Amino acids: CSVEAVKKDTTGELFF.

This sequence joins TRBV11-2 and TRBJ2-4; D might be TRBD1 or TRBD2, each matching 5 bases. CDR1 is SGHAT and CDR2 is FQNNGV in the germline V gene. This CDR3 comprises 19 residues. V lost 1 base to trimming and J lost 0 bases, with 19 bases between them. The CDR3 DNA reads TGTGCCAGCAGCTTAGGGGAGCCATGGGGCGCTCCAGCCAAAAACATTCAGTACTTC. Translation: CASSLGEPWGAPAKNIQYF.

The rearrangement links TRBV28 to TRBJ2-6, with TRBD1 as a possible D gene (5 bases). Trimming took off 5 bases at V and 1 base at J, with 9 bases between the two ends. The CDR3 sequence is 15 residues long. Germline V gene sequence: CDR1 MDHEN, CDR2 SYDVKM. DNA for the CDR3: TGTGCCAGCAGTACCCGGACATCTGGGGCCAACGTCCTGACTTTC. Amino acids: CASSTRTSGANVLTF.

This clonotype was seen a handful of times. The chain couples TRBV12-5 to TRBJ2-7; TRBD1 matches 9 bases. CDR1 LGHNT and CDR2 FRNRAP come from the germline V gene. There are 13 residues in the CDR3. V was clipped by 6 bases and J by 7 bases; unmatched bases: 7. The CDR3 DNA follows: TGTGCTAGTGGCTGGGGGACAGGGTTTGAGCAGTACTTC. Its protein product is CASGWGTGFEQYF.